A selection of T cell receptor beta chains follows, all from one sample in a study of CD8 T cells in ankylosing spondylitis. One entry per CDR3 protein results from TCRdb running MiXCR on the 5' RACE reads. The table records over 100,000 distinct CDR3 sequences, roughly 7.3% of them present only once. The sequenced sample consisted of blood, either unsorted or a sorted T cell fraction (not recorded which). The receptors here all came from a male donor with ankylosing spondylitis or in good health (not recorded which). Each CDR3 is given without its conserved first and last residue. The order of the fields is V gene, J gene, CDR3 protein.

V: TRBV5-1
J: TRBJ2-1
CDR3: ASSLGRVEDEQF

V: TRBV9
J: TRBJ2-7
CDR3: ASSVAPTDEQY

V: TRBV12-3/TRBV12-4
J: TRBJ1-6
CDR3: ASSARASDSNSPLH

V: TRBV5-1
J: TRBJ2-7
CDR3: ASSLGLLSSYEQY

V: TRBV12-3/TRBV12-4
J: TRBJ2-3
CDR3: ASSVSGRDRNTQY

V: TRBV29-1
J: TRBJ2-2
CDR3: SALGWGRVAGELF

V: TRBV30
J: TRBJ2-7
CDR3: ASTGTPSYEQY

V: TRBV18
J: TRBJ2-3
CDR3: ASSPPVRVNGRA

V: TRBV5-1
J: TRBJ2-3
CDR3: ASSPEASGVLVTDTQY

V: TRBV4-2
J: TRBJ2-7
CDR3: ASSQFTSGGSYEQY

V: TRBV10-3
J: TRBJ1-1
CDR3: AIENTEAF

V: TRBV9
J: TRBJ2-7
CDR3: ASSVEPDRHEQY

V: TRBV12-3/TRBV12-4
J: TRBJ2-7
CDR3: ASSLRQGGYEQY